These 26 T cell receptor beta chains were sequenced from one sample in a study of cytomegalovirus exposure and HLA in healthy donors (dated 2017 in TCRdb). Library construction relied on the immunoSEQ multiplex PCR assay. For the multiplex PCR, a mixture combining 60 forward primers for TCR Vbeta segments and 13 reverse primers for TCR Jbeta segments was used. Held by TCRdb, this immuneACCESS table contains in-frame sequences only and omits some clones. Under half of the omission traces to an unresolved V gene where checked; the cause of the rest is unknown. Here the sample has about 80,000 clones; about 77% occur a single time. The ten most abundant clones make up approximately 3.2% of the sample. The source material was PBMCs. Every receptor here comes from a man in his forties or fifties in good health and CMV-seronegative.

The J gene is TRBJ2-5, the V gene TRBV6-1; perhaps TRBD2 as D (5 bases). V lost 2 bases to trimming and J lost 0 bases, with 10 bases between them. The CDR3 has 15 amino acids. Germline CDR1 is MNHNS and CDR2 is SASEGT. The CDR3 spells CASSELSSYQETQYF. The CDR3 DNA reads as TGTGCCAGCAGTGAATTGTCTAGCTACCAAGAGACCCAGTACTTC.

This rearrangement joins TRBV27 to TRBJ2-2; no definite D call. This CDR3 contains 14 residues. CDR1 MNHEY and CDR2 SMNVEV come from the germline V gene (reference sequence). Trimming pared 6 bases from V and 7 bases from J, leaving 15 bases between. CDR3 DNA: TGTGCCAGCAGAGCTACGCCAACCTACGGGGAGCTGTTTTTT. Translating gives CASRATPTYGELFF.

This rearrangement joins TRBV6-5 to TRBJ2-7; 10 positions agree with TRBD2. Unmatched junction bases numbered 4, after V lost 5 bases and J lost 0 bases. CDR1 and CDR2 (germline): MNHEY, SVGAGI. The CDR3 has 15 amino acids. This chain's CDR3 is CASSPRTSGSYEQYF. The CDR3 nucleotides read TGTGCCAGCAGTCCGAGGACTAGCGGCTCCTACGAGCAGTACTTC.

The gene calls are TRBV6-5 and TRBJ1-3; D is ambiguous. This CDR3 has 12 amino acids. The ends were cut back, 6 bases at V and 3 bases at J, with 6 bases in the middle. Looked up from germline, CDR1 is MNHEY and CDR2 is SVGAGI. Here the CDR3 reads CASRQDGNTIYF. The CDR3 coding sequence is TGTGCCAGCAGGCAGGATGGAAACACCATATATTTT.

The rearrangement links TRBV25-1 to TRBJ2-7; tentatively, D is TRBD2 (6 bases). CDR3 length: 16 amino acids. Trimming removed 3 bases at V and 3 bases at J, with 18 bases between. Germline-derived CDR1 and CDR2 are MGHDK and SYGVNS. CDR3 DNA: TGTGCCAGCAGTGAGTCTTCGGCGGGGAGTGTCTACGAGCAGTACTTC. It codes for CASSESSAGSVYEQYF.

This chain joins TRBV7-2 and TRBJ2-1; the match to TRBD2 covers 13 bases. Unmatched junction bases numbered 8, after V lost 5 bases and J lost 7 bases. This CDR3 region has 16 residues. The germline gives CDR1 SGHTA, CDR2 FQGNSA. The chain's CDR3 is CASSPRPTSGGNEQFF. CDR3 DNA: TGTGCCAGCAGCCCGCGCCCGACTAGCGGGGGGAATGAGCAGTTCTTC.

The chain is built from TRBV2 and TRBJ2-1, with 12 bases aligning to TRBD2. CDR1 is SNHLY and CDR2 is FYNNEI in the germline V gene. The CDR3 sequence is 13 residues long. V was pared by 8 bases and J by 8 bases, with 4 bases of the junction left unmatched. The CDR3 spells CASWASGGDEQFF. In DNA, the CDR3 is TGTGCCAGCTGGGCTAGCGGGGGGGATGAGCAGTTCTTC. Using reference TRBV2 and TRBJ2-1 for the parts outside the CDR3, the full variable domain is EPEVTQTPSHQVTQMGQEVILRCVPISNHLYFYWYRQILGQKVEFLVSFYNNEISEKSEIFDDQFSVERPDGSNFTLKIRSTKLEDSAMYFCASWASGGDEQFFGPGTRLTVL.

CDR3 amino acids: CASSRDSLGTGELFF. CDR3 in DNA: TGCGCCAGCAGCCGTGACTCCCTGGGCACCGGGGAGCTGTTTTTT. J is TRBJ2-2 and V is TRBV5-1; no reliable D call. Germline-derived CDR1 and CDR2 are SGHRS and YFSETQ. The CDR3 runs 15 residues. Trimming took 4 bases from V and 4 from J, leaving 14 bases between them.

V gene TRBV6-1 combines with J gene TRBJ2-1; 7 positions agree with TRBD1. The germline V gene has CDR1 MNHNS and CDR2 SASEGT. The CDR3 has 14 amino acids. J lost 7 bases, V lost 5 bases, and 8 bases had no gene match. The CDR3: CASSQTRQGNEQFF. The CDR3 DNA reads TGTGCCAGCAGTCAAACACGACAGGGTAATGAGCAGTTCTTC.

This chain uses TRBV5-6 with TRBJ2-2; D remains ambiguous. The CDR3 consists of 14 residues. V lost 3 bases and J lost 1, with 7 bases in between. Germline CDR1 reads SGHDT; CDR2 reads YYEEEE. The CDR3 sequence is CASSWLQNTGELFF. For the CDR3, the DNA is TGTGCCAGCAGCTGGCTGCAGAACACCGGGGAGCTGTTTTTT.

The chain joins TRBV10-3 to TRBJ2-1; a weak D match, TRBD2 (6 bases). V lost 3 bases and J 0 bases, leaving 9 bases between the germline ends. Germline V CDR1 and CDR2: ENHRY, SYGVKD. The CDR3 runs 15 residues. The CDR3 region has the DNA TGTGCCATCAGTGACGGGGGAAGCTCCTACAATGAGCAGTTCTTC. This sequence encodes CAISDGGSSYNEQFF.

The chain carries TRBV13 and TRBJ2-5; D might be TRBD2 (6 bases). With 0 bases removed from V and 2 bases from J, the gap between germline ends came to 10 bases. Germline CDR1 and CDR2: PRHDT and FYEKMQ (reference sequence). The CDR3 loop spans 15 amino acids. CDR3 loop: CASSLGRGTQETQYF. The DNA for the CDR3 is TGTGCCAGCAGCTTAGGGCGAGGGACTCAAGAGACCCAGTACTTC.

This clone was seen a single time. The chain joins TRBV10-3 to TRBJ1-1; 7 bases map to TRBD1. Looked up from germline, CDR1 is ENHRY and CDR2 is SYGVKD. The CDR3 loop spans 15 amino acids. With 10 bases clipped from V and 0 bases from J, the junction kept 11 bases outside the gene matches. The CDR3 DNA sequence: TGTGCCACAGGACAGGACCCAACGATGAACACTGAAGCTTTCTTT. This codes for CATGQDPTMNTEAFF.

The CDR3 region is CASSQDSTYDTQYF. The DNA of the CDR3 is TGCGCCAGCAGCCAAGATTCCACCTACGATACGCAGTATTTT. This chain links TRBV4-1 with TRBJ2-3; D unresolved. Germline V lookup: CDR1 MGHRA, CDR2 YSYEKL. This CDR3 is built from 14 residues. Trimming cost V 0 bases and J 6 bases, with 10 bases left between them.

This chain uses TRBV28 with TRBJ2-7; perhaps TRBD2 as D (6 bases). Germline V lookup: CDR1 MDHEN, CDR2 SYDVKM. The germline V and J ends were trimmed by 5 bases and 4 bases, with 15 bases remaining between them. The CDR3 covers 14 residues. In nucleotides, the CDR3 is TGTGCCAGCAGTCTCGGGACTGTACCTTACGAGCAGTACTTC. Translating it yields CASSLGTVPYEQYF.

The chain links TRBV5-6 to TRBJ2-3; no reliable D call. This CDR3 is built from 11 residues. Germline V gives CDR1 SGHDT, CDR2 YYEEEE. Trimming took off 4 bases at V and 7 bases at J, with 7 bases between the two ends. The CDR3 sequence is CASSTENTQYF. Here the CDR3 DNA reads TGTGCCAGCAGCACCGAGAATACGCAGTATTTT.

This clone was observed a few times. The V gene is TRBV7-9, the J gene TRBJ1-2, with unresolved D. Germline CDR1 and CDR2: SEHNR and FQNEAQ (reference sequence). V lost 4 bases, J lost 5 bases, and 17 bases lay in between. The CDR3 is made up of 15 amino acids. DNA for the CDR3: TGTGCCAGCAGCTCACCCCGGGCGGACTCTTATGGCTACACCTTC. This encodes CASSSPRADSYGYTF.

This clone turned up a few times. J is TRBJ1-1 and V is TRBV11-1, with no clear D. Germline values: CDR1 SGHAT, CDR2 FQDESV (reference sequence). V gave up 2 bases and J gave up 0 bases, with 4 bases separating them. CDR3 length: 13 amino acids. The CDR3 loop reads CASSLRVNTEAFF. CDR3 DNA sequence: TGTGCCAGCAGCTTAAGAGTGAACACTGAAGCTTTCTTT.

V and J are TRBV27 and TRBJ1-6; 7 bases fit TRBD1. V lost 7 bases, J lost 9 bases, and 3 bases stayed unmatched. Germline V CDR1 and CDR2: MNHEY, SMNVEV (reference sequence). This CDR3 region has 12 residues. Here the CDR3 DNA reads TGTGCCAGCAAACAGGGGTTTTCACCCCTCCACTTT. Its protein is CASKQGFSPLHF.

In DNA form, the CDR3 reads TGTGCCAGCAGGACAGTCCCCTATGGCTACACCTTC. Its protein is CASRTVPYGYTF. The chain links TRBV27 to TRBJ1-2, with D maybe TRBD1 (5 bases). The CDR3 loop spans 12 amino acids. Trimming left V 6 bases short and J 4 bases short, with 9 bases between. Germline CDR1 is MNHEY and CDR2 is SMNVEV (reference sequence).

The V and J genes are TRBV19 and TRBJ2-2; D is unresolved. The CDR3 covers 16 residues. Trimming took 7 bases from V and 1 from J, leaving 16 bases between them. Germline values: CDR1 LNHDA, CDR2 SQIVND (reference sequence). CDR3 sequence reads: CASKIGGAENTGELFF. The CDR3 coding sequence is TGTGCCAGTAAGATCGGCGGAGCCGAGAACACCGGGGAGCTGTTTTTT.

In DNA, the CDR3 is TGTGCCAGCAGTTACCGGAAGCTAGCGGGGGGGGGTGAGCAGTTCTTC. This sequence encodes CASSYRKLAGGGEQFF. The V and J genes are TRBV27 and TRBJ2-1, with 12 bases that match TRBD2. The V gene end was trimmed by 4 bases and the J gene end by 9 bases; junction bases not matched to a gene: 10. Germline CDR1 and CDR2: MNHEY and SMNVEV (reference sequence). The CDR3 spans 16 residues.

For the CDR3, the DNA is TGTGCCAGTAGATTAAGCGGACTTACCTCCTACGAGCAGTACTTC. It codes for CASRLSGLTSYEQYF. The genes are TRBV19 and TRBJ2-7, with D perhaps matching TRBD2 (5 bases). Trimming pared 6 bases from V and 0 bases from J, leaving 15 bases between. The germline gives CDR1 LNHDA, CDR2 SQIVND (reference sequence). This CDR3 comprises 15 residues.

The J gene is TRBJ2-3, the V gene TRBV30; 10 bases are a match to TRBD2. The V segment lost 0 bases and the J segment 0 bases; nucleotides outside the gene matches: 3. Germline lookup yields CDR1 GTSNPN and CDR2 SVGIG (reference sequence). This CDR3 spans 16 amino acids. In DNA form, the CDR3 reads TGTGCCTGGAGTGTACTACTAGCGGGAAGCACAGATACGCAGTATTTT. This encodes CAWSVLLAGSTDTQYF.

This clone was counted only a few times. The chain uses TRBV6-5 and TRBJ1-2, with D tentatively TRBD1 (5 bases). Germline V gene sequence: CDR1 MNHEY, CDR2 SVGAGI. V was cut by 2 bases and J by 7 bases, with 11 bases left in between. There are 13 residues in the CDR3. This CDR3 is CASSYELRAGYTF. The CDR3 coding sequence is TGTGCCAGCAGTTACGAACTCAGGGCTGGCTACACCTTC.

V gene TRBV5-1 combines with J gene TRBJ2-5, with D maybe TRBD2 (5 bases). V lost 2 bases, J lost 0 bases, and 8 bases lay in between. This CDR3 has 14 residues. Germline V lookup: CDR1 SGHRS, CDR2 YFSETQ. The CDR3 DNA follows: TGCGCCAGCAGCTTATCGGGGTACCAAGAGACCCAGTACTTC. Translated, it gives CASSLSGYQETQYF.